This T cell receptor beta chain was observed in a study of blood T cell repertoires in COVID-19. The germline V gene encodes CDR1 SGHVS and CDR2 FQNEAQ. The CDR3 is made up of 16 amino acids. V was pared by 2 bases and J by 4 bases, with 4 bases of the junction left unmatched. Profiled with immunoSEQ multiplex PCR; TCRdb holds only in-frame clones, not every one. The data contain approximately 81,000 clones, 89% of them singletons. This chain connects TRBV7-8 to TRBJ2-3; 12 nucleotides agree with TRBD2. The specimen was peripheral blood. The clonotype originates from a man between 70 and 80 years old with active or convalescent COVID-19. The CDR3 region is CASSLRLAGGPDTQYF. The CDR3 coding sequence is TGTGCCAGCAGCTTAAGGCTAGCGGGGGGGCCAGATACGCAGTATTTT.